This entry lists 25 T cell receptor beta chains sequenced from one sample in a study of OX40 agonist ivuxolimab in advanced cancers. TCRdb's table, derived via immunoSEQ multiplex PCR, lists solely in-frame clones and lacks some. Of about 21,000 clones listed, approximately 80% are singletons. The sample in question was CD4+ or CD8+ T cells sorted from blood, obtained in a trial of the OX40 agonist ivuxolimab. These receptor sequences come from an adult with an advanced solid tumor such as melanoma, head and neck, liver or kidney cancer.

The rearrangement uses TRBV5-6 and TRBJ2-7; D not resolved. Looked up from germline, CDR1 is SGHDT and CDR2 is YYEEEE. V dropped 5 bases and J dropped 6 bases, with 15 bases sitting between them. This CDR3 is built from 13 residues. The CDR3 region is CASSLGLLGEQYF. As DNA, the CDR3 is TGTGCCAGCAGTCTGGGCCTCCTCGGCGAGCAGTACTTC.

The chain is built from TRBV2 and TRBJ2-7; the D is unclear. Germline loops: CDR1 SNHLY, CDR2 FYNNEI. There are 14 residues in the CDR3. The V end lost 0 bases, the J end lost 3 bases, and 9 bases lay between the germline ends. CDR3: CASSEAPNDYEQYF. The CDR3 bases are TGTGCCAGCAGTGAAGCCCCGAATGACTACGAGCAGTACTTC.

This chain uses TRBV7-3 with TRBJ2-1; 13 nucleotides align to TRBD2. Germline assignment: CDR1 SGHTA and CDR2 FQGTGA. V lost 5 bases to trimming and J lost 6 bases; unmatched junction nucleotides: 7. The CDR3 contains 16 residues. CDR3 protein: CASSPRTSGSLNEQFF. In DNA form, the CDR3 reads TGTGCCAGCAGCCCAAGGACTAGCGGGAGTCTCAATGAGCAGTTCTTC.

The chain employs TRBV11-3 and TRBJ2-7; 7 nucleotides line up with TRBD2. J lost 4 bases, V lost 6 bases, and 6 bases had no gene match. This CDR3 is built from 13 residues. Germline V gene lookup returns CDR1 SGHNT and CDR2 YENEEA. CDR3 sequence: CASSPPGGYEQYF. CDR3 DNA: TGTGCCAGCAGTCCCCCCGGGGGGTACGAGCAGTACTTC.

This chain uses TRBV27 with TRBJ2-7; D gene uncertain. Trimming removed 3 bases from V and 4 bases from J, with 10 bases in between. Germline values: CDR1 MNHEY, CDR2 SMNVEV (reference sequence). The CDR3 contains 13 residues. Here the CDR3 reads CASSLGGKYEQYF. In DNA, the CDR3 is TGTGCCAGCAGTTTGGGCGGAAAATACGAGCAGTACTTC.

This clone was seen more than once but under ten times. Additional DNA sequences in this sample encode the identical CDR3. This rearrangement joins TRBV5-4 to TRBJ2-3, with TRBD2 matching over 10 bases. The germline V gene encodes CDR1 SGHNT and CDR2 YYREEE (reference sequence). Unmatched junction bases numbered 7, after V lost 2 bases and J lost 4 bases. The CDR3 consists of 16 residues. The CDR3 region has the DNA TGTGCCAGCAGCTTAGGAGCGGGAGGGCCTGCAGATACGCAGTATTTT. Protein: CASSLGAGGPADTQYF.

By frequency in the sample, this clone is medium-sized. V and J are TRBV27 and TRBJ1-3; 8 nucleotides line up with TRBD1. The CDR3 is made up of 14 amino acids. Unmatched junction bases numbered 6, after V lost 9 bases and J lost 2 bases. Germline V gene lookup returns CDR1 MNHEY and CDR2 SMNVEV (reference sequence). CDR3: CARPTGVTGNTIYF. The CDR3 DNA reads as TGTGCCAGACCGACAGGGGTCACTGGAAACACCATATATTTT.

The rearrangement uses TRBV15 and TRBJ1-1; D might be TRBD1 (5 bases). The CDR3 is made up of 11 amino acids. Germline CDR1 and CDR2: LNHNV and YYDKDF (reference sequence). Trimming stripped 4 bases from V and 6 bases from J, with 6 bases between. CDR3 DNA sequence: TGTGCCACCAGCAAGGGGCCTGAAGCTTTCTTT. It codes for CATSKGPEAFF.

CDR3 nucleotides: TGTGCCAGTAGTATAGGACAAGGGTACGAGCAGTACTTC. Protein product: CASSIGQGYEQYF. V usage is TRBV19 and J usage is TRBJ2-7; D ambiguous. Trimming shortened V by 1 base and J by 4 bases, and 8 bases separated the two germline ends. The CDR3 loop spans 13 amino acids. Per germline, CDR1 LNHDA and CDR2 SQIVND (reference sequence).

The chain links TRBV6-5 to TRBJ2-7; 9 bases agree with TRBD2. The CDR3 is 16 amino acids. V lost 0 bases to trimming and J lost 4 bases; unmatched junction nucleotides: 7. Germline V gives CDR1 MNHEY, CDR2 SVGAGI. The CDR3 loop reads CASSYSIILAGYEQYF. In DNA, the CDR3 is TGTGCCAGCAGTTACTCAATCATACTAGCGGGTTACGAGCAGTACTTC.

A single count supports this clone. V and J are TRBV7-3 and TRBJ2-2; TRBD2 is a possible D gene (6 bases). Germline V gene sequence: CDR1 SGHTA, CDR2 FQGTGA. The CDR3 covers 15 residues. V was clipped by 4 bases and J by 0 bases, with 9 bases between them. This CDR3 is CASSSSGSNTGELFF. Here the CDR3 DNA reads TGTGCCAGCAGCTCAAGCGGGTCGAACACCGGGGAGCTGTTTTTT.

V usage is TRBV7-9 and J usage is TRBJ2-1; weak D call: TRBD1 (6 bases). Germline V gene sequence: CDR1 SEHNR, CDR2 FQNEAQ (reference sequence). The length of the CDR3 is 15 residues. Trimming stripped 5 bases from V and 0 bases from J, with 11 bases between. In DNA, the CDR3 is TGTGCCAGCAGCGTCCGGGACACCTCCTACAATGAGCAGTTCTTC. Amino acids: CASSVRDTSYNEQFF.

This clone was observed a handful of times. The chain links TRBV11-2 to TRBJ1-2; 8 nucleotides match TRBD1. The CDR3 extends over 15 amino acids. V lost 6 bases, J lost 1 base, and 7 bases stayed unmatched. Germline CDR1 and CDR2: SGHAT and FQNNGV. Here the CDR3 DNA reads TGTGCCAGCAGGCAGGACAGGGCATATAACTATGGCTACACCTTC. Translated, it gives CASRQDRAYNYGYTF. Full variable domain (outside the CDR3, taken from reference TRBV11-2 and TRBJ1-2): EAGVAQSPRYKIIEKRQSVAFWCNPISGHATLYWYQQILGQGPKLLIQFQNNGVVDDSQLPKDRFSAERLKGVDSTLKIQPAKLEDSAVYLCASRQDRAYNYGYTFGSGTRLTVV.

The chain links TRBV5-1 to TRBJ2-3, with TRBD2 matching 11 bases. The ends lost 4 bases at V and 6 bases at J; junction bases unmatched: 4. Germline lookup yields CDR1 SGHRS and CDR2 YFSETQ. This CDR3 contains 14 residues. The CDR3 region is CASSLAGGYDTQYF. DNA for the CDR3: TGCGCCAGCAGCCTAGCGGGAGGCTATGATACGCAGTATTTT.

This clone was seen only once. The chain couples TRBV11-2 to TRBJ2-3; 11 positions agree with TRBD1. This CDR3 is 14 amino acids long. CDR1 and CDR2 from the germline V gene are SGHAT and FQNNGV. Unmatched junction bases numbered 6, after V lost 8 bases and J lost 5 bases. The CDR3 region is CASAKDRGQDTQYF. CDR3 sequence (DNA): TGTGCCAGCGCAAAGGACAGGGGGCAAGATACGCAGTATTTT. Based on the CDR3 plus reference TRBV11-2 and TRBJ2-3, the full variable domain is EAGVAQSPRYKIIEKRQSVAFWCNPISGHATLYWYQQILGQGPKLLIQFQNNGVVDDSQLPKDRFSAERLKGVDSTLKIQPAKLEDSAVYLCASAKDRGQDTQYFGPGTRLTVL.

The chain links TRBV4-1 to TRBJ2-7; a possible D gene is TRBD2 (5 bases). Per the germline V gene, CDR1 is MGHRA and CDR2 is YSYEKL. The CDR3 contains 14 residues. Deletions cut 1 base from V and 0 bases from J, with 7 bases between. Here the CDR3 reads CASSQGGRSYEQYF. The CDR3 bases are TGCGCCAGCAGCCAAGGCGGGCGCTCCTACGAGCAGTACTTC.

The V gene is TRBV28, the J gene TRBJ2-2; TRBD1 agrees at 7 bases. CDR3 length: 15 residues. V was pared by 3 bases and J by 7 bases, with 8 bases of the junction left unmatched. The germline gives CDR1 MDHEN, CDR2 SYDVKM. This CDR3 is CASSFGWTGGGELFF. The CDR3 DNA reads as TGTGCCAGCAGTTTCGGGTGGACAGGCGGCGGGGAGCTGTTTTTT.

The chain joins TRBV30 to TRBJ2-5, with a tentative D call TRBD1 (6 bases). Germline V gene lookup returns CDR1 GTSNPN and CDR2 SVGIG (reference sequence). The CDR3 sequence is 15 residues long. The V end lost 6 bases, the J end lost 7 bases, and 24 bases lay between the germline ends. The DNA for the CDR3 is TGTGCCTGCTACGGACCCGGACAGCCCCTTGGGACCCAGTACTTC. It translates to CACYGPGQPLGTQYF.

CDR3 loop: CASSLGDYLPYNEQFF. DNA for the CDR3: TGTGCCAGCAGCCTAGGGGACTATTTGCCCTACAATGAGCAGTTCTTC. The chain recombines TRBV27 with TRBJ2-1, with 7 bases aligning to TRBD2. This CDR3 has 16 residues. V lost 6 bases to trimming and J lost 2 bases; unmatched junction nucleotides: 10. The germline CDR1 and CDR2 sequences are MNHEY and SMNVEV (reference sequence).

This clone was recorded once. The DNA for the CDR3 is TGTGCCAGCAGTGAGGGTTCAGTCCTAAGCTCCTACAATGAGCAGTTCTTC. Protein: CASSEGSVLSSYNEQFF. V usage is TRBV2 and J usage is TRBJ2-1, with unresolved D. The germline V gene encodes CDR1 SNHLY and CDR2 FYNNEI. This CDR3 comprises 17 residues. Trimming removed 3 bases at V and 0 bases at J, with 15 bases between.

The rearrangement uses TRBV9 and TRBJ2-3; TRBD2 matches at 15 bases. Losses at the gene ends were 3 bases for V and 5 bases for J; bases not matched to a gene: 4. The CDR3 length is 16 residues. Looked up from germline, CDR1 is SGDLS and CDR2 is YYNGEE. Written as DNA, the CDR3 is TGTGCCAGCAGCGGGACTAGCGGGAGGGCCAAAGATACGCAGTATTTT. Residues: CASSGTSGRAKDTQYF. The full variable domain, its missing parts supplied by reference TRBV9 and TRBJ2-3, is DSGVTQTPKHLITATGQRVTLRCSPRSGDLSVYWYQQSLDQGLQFLIQYYNGEERAKGNILERFSAQQFPDLHSELNLSSLELGDSALYFCASSGTSGRAKDTQYFGPGTRLTVL.

This clone has only a few counts. The chain combines TRBV28 with TRBJ2-7; perhaps TRBD1 as D (5 bases). The CDR3 runs to 13 residues. Looked up from germline, CDR1 is MDHEN and CDR2 is SYDVKM. V lost 2 bases to trimming and J lost 5 bases, with 10 bases between them. The CDR3 here is CASSLARANEQYF. In DNA form, the CDR3 reads TGTGCCAGCAGTTTAGCCAGGGCCAACGAGCAGTACTTC.

The chain links TRBV30 to TRBJ2-7, with 10 bases fitting TRBD1. CDR1 is GTSNPN and CDR2 is SVGIG in the germline V gene (reference sequence). The CDR3 extends over 13 amino acids. J gave up 5 bases and V 5 bases, and 6 bases lay outside the gene matches. Written as DNA, the CDR3 is TGTGCCTGGGGGACAGGGGTTGTAGACGAGCAGTACTTC. The encoded protein is CAWGTGVVDEQYF.

The chain has TRBV4-2 and TRBJ2-2, with D perhaps matching TRBD1 (5 bases). The CDR3 consists of 17 residues. CDR1 is LGHNA and CDR2 is YNFKEQ in the germline V gene. V was clipped by 4 bases and J by 3 bases, with 18 bases between them. The CDR3 loop is CASSRETRVADTGELFF. CDR3 coding DNA: TGTGCCAGCAGCCGAGAAACCAGGGTTGCCGACACCGGGGAGCTGTTTTTT.

This chain uses TRBV6-5 with TRBJ2-7; D might be TRBD1 or TRBD2, each matching 6 bases. The CDR3 is made up of 14 amino acids. CDR1 is MNHEY, CDR2 SVGAGI, per germline. V shed 5 bases and J shed 4 bases, with 15 bases lying between them. The CDR3 spells CASSPQGGNYEQYF. The CDR3 DNA reads as TGTGCCAGCAGTCCACAGGGAGGTAATTACGAGCAGTACTTC.